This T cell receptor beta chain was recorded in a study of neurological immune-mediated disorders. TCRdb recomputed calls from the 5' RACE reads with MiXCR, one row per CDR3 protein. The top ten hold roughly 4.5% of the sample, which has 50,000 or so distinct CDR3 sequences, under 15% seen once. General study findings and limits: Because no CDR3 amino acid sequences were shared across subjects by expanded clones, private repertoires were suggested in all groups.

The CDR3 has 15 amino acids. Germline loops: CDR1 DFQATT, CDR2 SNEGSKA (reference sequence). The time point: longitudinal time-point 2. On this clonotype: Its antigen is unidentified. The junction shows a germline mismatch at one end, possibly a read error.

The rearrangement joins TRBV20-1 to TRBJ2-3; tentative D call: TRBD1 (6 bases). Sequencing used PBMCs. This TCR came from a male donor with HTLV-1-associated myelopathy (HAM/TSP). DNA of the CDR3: TGCAGTGCCTCCGGACAGTCTAGATCCACAGATACACAGTATTTT. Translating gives CSASGQSRSTDTQYF.